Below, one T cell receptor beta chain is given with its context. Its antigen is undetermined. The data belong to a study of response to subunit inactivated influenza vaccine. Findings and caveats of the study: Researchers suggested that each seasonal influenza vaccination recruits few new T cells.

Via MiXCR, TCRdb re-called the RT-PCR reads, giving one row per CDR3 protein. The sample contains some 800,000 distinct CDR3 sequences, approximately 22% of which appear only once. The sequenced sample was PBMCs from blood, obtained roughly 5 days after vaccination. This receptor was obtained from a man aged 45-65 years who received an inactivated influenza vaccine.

The CDR3 loop reads CASSQDVWRNNEQFF. In DNA form, the CDR3 reads TGCGCCAGCAGCCAAGATGTATGGCGGAACAATGAGCAGTTCTTC. V gene TRBV4-3 combines with J gene TRBJ2-1; no reliable D call. The length of the CDR3 is 15 residues. V lost 0 bases and J 5 bases, leaving 11 bases between the germline ends. Germline CDR1 reads LGHNA; CDR2 reads YSLEER.